This T cell receptor (beta chain) is drawn from a study of blood T cell repertoires in COVID-19. Study overall: Samples came from the United States, Italy and Spain, spanning acute and convalescent COVID-19. T cells, B-cell-depleted T cells, or PBMCs provided the cDNA or gDNA that served as material.

V was pared by 0 bases and J by 1 base, with 15 bases between. CDR1 is MGHRA and CDR2 is YSYEKL in the germline V gene. CDR3 size: 17 residues. The authors' processing: Amplifying reference gene primers gave estimates of nucleated cell counts. Only in-frame clones appear in the TCRdb table, and some are missing; sequencing was by immunoSEQ multiplex PCR. That table furnishes V, J and clone size, whereas the DNA furnished D and trimming. Among tens of thousands of clones, approximately 84% were seen once, and the ten largest hold about 14%. The sequencing input was peripheral blood. The chain uses TRBV4-1 and TRBJ1-1, with D hard to call. This TCR came from a man aged 65 to 79 with acute or convalescent COVID-19. CDR3 bases: TGCGCCAGCAGCCAAGATGGGAGGGCGCAGAGGAACACTGAAGCTTTCTTT. Residues: CASSQDGRAQRNTEAFF.